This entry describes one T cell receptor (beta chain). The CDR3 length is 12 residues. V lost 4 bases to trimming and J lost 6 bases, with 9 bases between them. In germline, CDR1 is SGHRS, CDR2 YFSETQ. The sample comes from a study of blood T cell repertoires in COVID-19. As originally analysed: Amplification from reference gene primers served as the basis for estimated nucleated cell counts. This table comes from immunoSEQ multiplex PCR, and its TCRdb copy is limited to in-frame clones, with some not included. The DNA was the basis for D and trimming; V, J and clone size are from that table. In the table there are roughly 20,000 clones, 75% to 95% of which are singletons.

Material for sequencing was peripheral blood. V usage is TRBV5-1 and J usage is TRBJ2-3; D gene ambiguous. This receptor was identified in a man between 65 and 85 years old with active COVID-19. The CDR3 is CASSMQLDTQYF. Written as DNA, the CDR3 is TGCGCCAGCAGCATGCAGTTGGATACGCAGTATTTT.